A single sample is the source of the 10 T cell receptor beta chains below, sequenced in a study of T cell repertoires in cytomegalovirus infection. TCRdb processed the reads anew with MiXCR; each CDR3 protein has one entry. The sample shows 370,000 or so distinct CDR3 sequences, roughly 34% of them seen only once. These receptors have no known antigen. Specimen: cultured PBMCs, collected from culture after CMV antigen stimulation. These receptors were collected from a human donor in good health (CMV status not recorded). Some clones in this sample may be carry-over from other donors' samples.

There are many counts of this clonotype. This chain joins TRBV2 and TRBJ2-2, with 7 bases identical to TRBD1. V was clipped by 4 bases and J by 6 bases; unmatched bases: 5. The CDR3 consists of 14 residues. Germline assignment: CDR1 SNHLY and CDR2 FYNNEI. The DNA for the CDR3 is TGTGCCAGCAGTGGACAGGGATACTCCGGGGAGCTGTTTTTT. As protein: CASSGQGYSGELFF.

This clonotype occurred once. The CDR3, as DNA: TGTGCCAGCAGCCATGGATCCATGAACACTGAAGCTTTCTTT. Translating gives CASSHGSMNTEAFF. The chain is built from TRBV3-1 and TRBJ1-1; D not resolved. V lost 3 bases to trimming and J lost 0 bases, with 8 bases between them. Germline V gives CDR1 LGHDT, CDR2 YNNKEL (reference sequence). The CDR3 totals 14 residues.

This clonotype was observed a few times. The chain couples TRBV12-3 or TRBV12-4 to TRBJ1-5; D unresolved. The CDR3 has 16 residues. V lost 6 bases to trimming and J lost 3 bases, with 18 bases between them. DNA for the CDR3: TGTGCCAGCAGCCTGATGGTCCTATCTTCCAATCAGCCCCAGCATTTT. Residues: CASSLMVLSSNQPQHF.

The chain has TRBV28 and TRBJ2-1; the match to TRBD1 covers 8 bases. Germline-derived CDR1 and CDR2 are MDHEN and SYDVKM. V trimming: 2 bases; J trimming: 7 bases; junction bases outside the gene matches: 13. The CDR3 is made up of 17 amino acids. CDR3 amino acids: CASSLSRLGTGGNEQFF. The CDR3 DNA reads TGTGCCAGCAGTTTAAGTCGTCTCGGGACAGGAGGAAATGAGCAGTTCTTC.

V gene TRBV7-8 combines with J gene TRBJ2-6, with D possibly TRBD2 on 5 matching bases. The V and J ends lost 7 bases and 0 bases respectively, with 19 bases between them. Per germline, CDR1 SGHVS and CDR2 FQNEAQ. The CDR3 has 18 amino acids. CDR3 protein: CASTTSRSSYSGANVLTF. Written as DNA, the CDR3 is TGTGCCAGCACCACTAGTAGGTCCAGTTACTCTGGGGCCAACGTCCTGACTTTC.

This clonotype was recorded once. V is TRBV4-1 and J is TRBJ1-1; TRBD1 matches at 9 bases. The junction had 5 bases not matched to a gene; V was cut back by 2 bases and J by 4 bases. The CDR3 totals 15 residues. Germline CDR1 and CDR2: MGHRA and YSYEKL. This CDR3 reads CASSQTGTGLTEAFF. The CDR3 region has the DNA TGCGCCAGCAGCCAAACGGGGACAGGGCTCACTGAAGCTTTCTTT.

The sample holds a few counts of this clonotype. The chain carries TRBV19 and TRBJ2-3, with TRBD2 matching 8 bases. The germline V gene has CDR1 LNHDA and CDR2 SQIVND (reference sequence). Trimming removed 4 bases from V and 1 base from J; junction bases left unmatched: 4. The CDR3 sequence is 15 residues long. The CDR3 spells CASSKSGSGTDTQYF. The CDR3 region has the DNA TGTGCCAGTAGTAAAAGCGGGAGTGGCACAGATACGCAGTATTTT. Drawing the rest from reference TRBV19 and TRBJ2-3, the complete variable domain is DGGITQSPKYLFRKEGQNVTLSCEQNLNHDAMYWYRQDPGQGLRLIYYSQIVNDFQKGDIAEGYSVSREKKESFPLTVTSAQKNPTAFYLCASSKSGSGTDTQYFGPGTRLTVL.

This chain connects TRBV20-1 to TRBJ2-1, with no clear D. The V and J ends lost 4 bases and 8 bases respectively, with 12 bases between them. The germline CDR1 and CDR2 sequences are DFQATT and SNEGSKA (reference sequence). The CDR3 covers 12 residues. This CDR3 reads CSATSTPYEQFF. In nucleotides, the CDR3 is TGCAGTGCTACTTCCACCCCTTATGAGCAGTTCTTC.

The sample holds many counts of this clonotype. This sequence joins TRBV7-2 and TRBJ2-1; 11 nucleotides match TRBD2. The V gene end was trimmed by 7 bases and the J gene end by 1 base; junction bases not matched to a gene: 3. The germline V gene has CDR1 SGHTA and CDR2 FQGNSA. This CDR3 spans 15 amino acids. For the CDR3, the DNA is TGTGCCAGCATCCGGACTAGCGGGTCCTACAATGAGCAGTTCTTC. It translates to CASIRTSGSYNEQFF.

This clonotype was picked up a small number of times. The chain employs TRBV7-2 and TRBJ1-5; D uncertain. The CDR3 extends over 15 amino acids. CDR1 is SGHTA and CDR2 is FQGNSA in the germline V gene. V shed 5 bases and J shed 6 bases, with 17 bases lying between them. The CDR3 region has the DNA TGTGCCAGCAGCAAAATAAATGGGTACGGTCAGCCCCAGCATTTT. It yields the protein CASSKINGYGQPQHF.